This T cell receptor beta chain was identified during a study of blood T cell repertoires in COVID-19. Looked up from germline, CDR1 is GTSNPN and CDR2 is SVGIG (reference sequence). The CDR3 has 15 residues. V gave up 4 bases and J gave up 4 bases, with 17 bases separating them. While infection was still active, Seattle patients were enrolled and then followed longitudinally. The protocol was immunoSEQ multiplex PCR, while the TCRdb copy is restricted to in-frame clones and leaves out a portion. The sample lists 250,000 to 350,000 clones, 85% to 90% seen once, with 10% to 12% in the top ten. The specimen was peripheral blood. This chain connects TRBV30 to TRBJ1-5, with a possible D match to TRBD1 (6 bases). The TCR originated in a woman between 25 and 40 years old with COVID-19, enrolled during active disease. CDR3 in DNA: TGTGCCTGGAAATATCCAGGAACAGGGAATCAGCCCCAGCATTTT. Translated: CAWKYPGTGNQPQHF.